The next 11 T cell receptor beta chains were all read from a single sample in a study of shared clonotypes between healthy human individuals. Repertoires were generated with immunoSEQ multiplex PCR, while TCRdb's copy carries only in-frame clones and drops some. The sample holds over a million clones, around 78% seen once. The specimen was memory CD4+ T cells from PBMCs. As to subset: CD45RA-negative fraction. These receptors came from a man aged 18 to 30 in good health. Some clones in this sample may be carry-over from other donors' samples.

This chain links TRBV5-4 with TRBJ2-5; a weak D match, TRBD2 (7 bases). CDR3 length: 13 amino acids. Germline V gives CDR1 SGHNT, CDR2 YYREEE (reference sequence). With 1 base removed from V and 6 bases from J, the gap between germline ends came to 10 bases. In DNA form, the CDR3 reads TGTGCCAGCAGCTTGAGGGGGGGGAAGACCCAGTACTTC. Protein: CASSLRGGKTQYF.

The chain couples TRBV5-4 to TRBJ2-7; D possibly uses TRBD1 or TRBD2 (5 bases each). The germline CDR1 and CDR2 sequences are SGHNT and YYREEE (reference sequence). CDR3 size: 15 residues. V shed 4 bases and J shed 6 bases, with 20 bases lying between them. The CDR3 bases are TGTGCCAGCAGCCAAGGTGGGGTCTCGAGGGGCGAGCAGTACTTC. It translates to CASSQGGVSRGEQYF.

The chain employs TRBV5-5 and TRBJ2-3, with unresolved D. CDR3 length: 15 residues. V was cut by 2 bases and J by 5 bases, with 15 bases left in between. Looked up from germline, CDR1 is SGHKS and CDR2 is YYEKEE (reference sequence). The CDR3 nucleotides read TGTGCCAGCAGCTTTTTAGGGCCTGCAGGAGATACGCAGTATTTT. Translation: CASSFLGPAGDTQYF.

The rearrangement uses TRBV9 and TRBJ2-3, with 7 bases fitting TRBD2. The CDR3 is 17 residues long. The J segment lost 4 bases and the V segment lost 0 bases, leaving 11 bases of the junction unmatched. CDR1 SGDLS and CDR2 YYNGEE come from the germline V gene. The CDR3 region is CASSVELGGTTADTQYF. DNA for the CDR3: TGTGCCAGCAGCGTAGAACTCGGGGGGACTACTGCAGATACGCAGTATTTT.

The V gene is TRBV4-1, the J gene TRBJ1-5; D not certain. The CDR3 is 17 residues long. Trimming removed 1 base from V and 1 base from J, with 14 bases in between. The germline CDR1 and CDR2 sequences are MGHRA and YSYEKL. The CDR3 reads CASSQAGYGQSNQPQHF. In nucleotides, the CDR3 is TGCGCCAGCAGCCAAGCGGGTTACGGGCAAAGCAATCAGCCCCAGCATTTT.

The chain has TRBV5-6 and TRBJ1-4; D gene unclear. Germline loops: CDR1 SGHDT, CDR2 YYEEEE. V was shortened by 2 bases and J by 8 bases, with 13 bases between the two germline ends. The CDR3 has 14 residues. Here the CDR3 DNA reads TGTGCCAGCAGCTTCGGGGATCGGAACGAAAAACTGTTTTTT. Its translation is CASSFGDRNEKLFF. Drawing the rest from reference TRBV5-6 and TRBJ1-4, the complete variable domain is DAGVTQSPTHLIKTRGQQVTLRCSPKSGHDTVSWYQQALGQGPQFIFQYYEEEERQRGNFPDRFSGHQFPNYSSELNVNALLLGDSALYLCASSFGDRNEKLFFGSGTQLSVL.

The chain carries TRBV19 and TRBJ2-1; D might be TRBD1 or TRBD2, each matching 5 bases. Germline lookup yields CDR1 LNHDA and CDR2 SQIVND (reference sequence). This CDR3 is 14 amino acids long. V lost 7 bases and J lost 3, with 13 bases in between. The chain's CDR3 is CASTPGDLYNEQFF. The DNA for the CDR3 is TGTGCCAGTACCCCTGGGGACCTCTACAATGAGCAGTTCTTC.

V and J are TRBV5-1 and TRBJ1-1, with a weak D call TRBD1 (5 bases). Looked up from germline, CDR1 is SGHRS and CDR2 is YFSETQ. The ends were cut back, 0 bases at V and 0 bases at J, with 9 bases in the middle. The CDR3 spans 15 residues. The CDR3 loop is CASSLAADMNTEAFF. DNA of the CDR3: TGCGCCAGCAGCTTGGCCGCGGACATGAACACTGAAGCTTTCTTT.

The sample holds a few counts of this clone. This sequence joins TRBV7-6 and TRBJ2-2, with D possibly TRBD2 on 5 matching bases. CDR3 size: 15 residues. V was clipped by 1 base and J by 7 bases, with 13 bases between them. CDR1 is SGHVS, CDR2 FNYEAQ, per germline. The CDR3 DNA follows: TGTGCCAGCAGCTTAGATCAGAGGACTGTCGGGGAGCTGTTTTTT. It codes for CASSLDQRTVGELFF.

CDR3 loop: CAISEWAPNEQFF. The CDR3 DNA sequence: TGTGCCATCAGTGAGTGGGCCCCCAATGAGCAGTTCTTC. The genes are TRBV10-3 and TRBJ2-1; D is ambiguous. Trimming shortened V by 1 base and J by 6 bases, and 7 bases separated the two germline ends. Germline V gene lookup returns CDR1 ENHRY and CDR2 SYGVKD. The CDR3 has 13 amino acids.

This chain connects TRBV6-6 to TRBJ2-3, with TRBD2 matching 12 bases. V was pared by 6 bases and J by 6 bases, with 10 bases of the junction left unmatched. The CDR3 is made up of 16 amino acids. Germline V gene data show CDR1 as MNHNY and CDR2 as SVGAGI (reference sequence). CDR3 in DNA: TGTGCCAGCAGCCCCACCACTAGCGGGAGGATGGATACGCAGTATTTT. It specifies CASSPTTSGRMDTQYF.